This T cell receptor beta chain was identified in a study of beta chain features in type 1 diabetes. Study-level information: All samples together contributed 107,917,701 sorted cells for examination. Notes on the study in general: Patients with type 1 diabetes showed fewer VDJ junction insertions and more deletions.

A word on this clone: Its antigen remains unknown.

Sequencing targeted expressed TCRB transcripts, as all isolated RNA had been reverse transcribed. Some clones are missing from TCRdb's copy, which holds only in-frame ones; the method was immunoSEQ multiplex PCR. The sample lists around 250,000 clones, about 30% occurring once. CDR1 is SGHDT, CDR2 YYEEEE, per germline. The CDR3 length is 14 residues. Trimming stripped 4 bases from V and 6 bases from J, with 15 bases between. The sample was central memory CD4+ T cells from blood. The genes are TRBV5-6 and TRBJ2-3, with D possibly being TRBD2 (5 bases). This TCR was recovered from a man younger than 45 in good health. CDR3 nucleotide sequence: TGTGCCAGCAGCGCGGAGGCTGGTTGGGATACGCAGTATTTT. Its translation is CASSAEAGWDTQYF.